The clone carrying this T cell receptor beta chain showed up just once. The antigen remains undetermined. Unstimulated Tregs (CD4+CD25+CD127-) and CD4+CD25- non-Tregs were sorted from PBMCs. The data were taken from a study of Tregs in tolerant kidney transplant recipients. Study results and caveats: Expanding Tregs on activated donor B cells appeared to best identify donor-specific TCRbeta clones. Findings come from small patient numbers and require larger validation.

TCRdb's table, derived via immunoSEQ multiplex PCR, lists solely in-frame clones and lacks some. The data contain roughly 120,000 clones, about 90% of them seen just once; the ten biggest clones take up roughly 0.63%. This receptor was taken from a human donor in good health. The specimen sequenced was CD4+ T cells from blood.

CDR3 region: CASTLRAGQVNTGELFF. In DNA form, the CDR3 reads TGTGCCAGCACCCTTAGGGCAGGCCAGGTGAACACCGGGGAGCTGTTTTTT. This chain uses TRBV27 with TRBJ2-2; no reliable D call. V gave up 7 bases and J gave up 1 base, with 19 bases separating them. CDR1 and CDR2 from the germline V gene are MNHEY and SMNVEV (reference sequence). This CDR3 has 17 amino acids.